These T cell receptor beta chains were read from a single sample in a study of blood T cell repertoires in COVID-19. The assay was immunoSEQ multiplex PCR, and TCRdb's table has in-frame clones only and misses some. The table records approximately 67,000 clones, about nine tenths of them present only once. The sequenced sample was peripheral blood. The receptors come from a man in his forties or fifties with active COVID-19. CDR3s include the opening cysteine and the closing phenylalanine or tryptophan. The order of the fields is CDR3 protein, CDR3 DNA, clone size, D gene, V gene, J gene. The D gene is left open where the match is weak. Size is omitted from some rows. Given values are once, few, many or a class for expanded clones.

cdr3_aa: CASSPAGERAFF
cdr3_nt: TGTGCCAGCTCACCCGCAGGGGAAAGGGCTTTCTTT
clone_size: NA
d_call: NA
v_call: TRBV18
j_call: TRBJ1-1

cdr3_aa: CASSSNWGRGGNYGYTF
cdr3_nt: TGTGCCAGCAGCTCCAATTGGGGCAGGGGTGGTAACTATGGCTACACCTTC
clone_size: few
d_call: NA
v_call: TRBV5-4
j_call: TRBJ1-2

cdr3_aa: CASSLGGVANYGYTF
cdr3_nt: TGCGCCAGCAGCTTGGGGGGCGTCGCCAACTATGGCTACACCTTC
clone_size: NA
d_call: NA
v_call: TRBV5-1
j_call: TRBJ1-2

cdr3_aa: CASSFGRGSDQPQHF
cdr3_nt: TGTGCCAGCAGTTTCGGGAGGGGCAGCGATCAGCCCCAGCATTTT
clone_size: NA
d_call: NA
v_call: TRBV6-5
j_call: TRBJ1-5

cdr3_aa: CASSQTSGHYEQYF
cdr3_nt: TGTGCCAGCAGCCAAACTAGCGGCCACTACGAGCAGTACTTC
clone_size: NA
d_call: TRBD2
v_call: TRBV3-1/TRBV3-2
j_call: TRBJ2-7

cdr3_aa: CASSLTSGAYNEQFF
cdr3_nt: TGTGCCAGCAGCTTGACTAGCGGGGCCTACAATGAGCAGTTCTTC
clone_size: NA
d_call: TRBD2
v_call: TRBV11-2
j_call: TRBJ2-1

cdr3_aa: CASSKRQGTYGYTF
cdr3_nt: TGTGCCAGCAGTAAAAGACAGGGAACTTATGGCTACACCTTC
clone_size: NA
d_call: TRBD1
v_call: TRBV25-1
j_call: TRBJ1-2

cdr3_aa: CASSLVRGSSYEQYF
cdr3_nt: TGTGCCAGCAGCTTAGTTAGGGGCAGCTCCTACGAGCAGTACTTC
clone_size: NA
d_call: NA
v_call: TRBV7-9
j_call: TRBJ2-7

cdr3_aa: CASSLSTGGFDNEQFF
cdr3_nt: TGTGCCAGCAGCTTATCGACAGGGGGGTTCGACAATGAGCAGTTCTTC
clone_size: NA
d_call: TRBD1
v_call: TRBV13
j_call: TRBJ2-1

cdr3_aa: CASSLDREADTQYF
cdr3_nt: TGTGCCAGCAGCTTAGACCGCGAGGCAGATACGCAGTATTTT
clone_size: NA
d_call: NA
v_call: TRBV7-9
j_call: TRBJ2-3

cdr3_aa: CASSSGMLQGYEQYF
cdr3_nt: TGCGCCAGCAGCTCCGGGATGTTACAGGGCTACGAGCAGTACTTC
clone_size: NA
d_call: NA
v_call: TRBV5-1
j_call: TRBJ2-7

cdr3_aa: CASSWDRSRNSPLHF
cdr3_nt: TGTGCCAGCAGTTGGGACAGGAGCAGGAATTCACCCCTCCACTTT
clone_size: NA
d_call: TRBD1
v_call: TRBV6-5
j_call: TRBJ1-6

cdr3_aa: CASSSRDSPDF
cdr3_nt: TGTGCCAGCAGCTCCCGGGACAGCCCGGACTTC
clone_size: NA
d_call: TRBD1
v_call: TRBV28
j_call: TRBJ2-7

cdr3_aa: CASTNGGTGNEQFF
cdr3_nt: TGTGCCAGCACCAATGGGGGGACTGGGAATGAGCAGTTCTTC
clone_size: NA
d_call: NA
v_call: TRBV6-5
j_call: TRBJ2-1

cdr3_aa: CAPGSSDFDNEQFF
cdr3_nt: TGTGCCCCTGGTAGCAGCGATTTTGACAATGAGCAGTTCTTC
clone_size: NA
d_call: NA
v_call: TRBV24-1
j_call: TRBJ2-1

cdr3_aa: CASSLEGSTDTQYF
cdr3_nt: TGTGCCAGCAGCTTAGAGGGGTCCACAGATACGCAGTATTTT
clone_size: NA
d_call: NA
v_call: TRBV7-9
j_call: TRBJ2-3

cdr3_aa: CASSPEVGQGEKLFF
cdr3_nt: TGTGCCAGCAGTCCCGAGGTCGGACAGGGTGAAAAACTGTTTTTT
clone_size: NA
d_call: TRBD1
v_call: TRBV6-6
j_call: TRBJ1-4

cdr3_aa: CASSLISGSPTDTQYF
cdr3_nt: TGTGCCAGCAGCTTAATCAGCGGGAGCCCAACAGATACGCAGTATTTT
clone_size: NA
d_call: TRBD2
v_call: TRBV7-3
j_call: TRBJ2-3

cdr3_aa: CAWSLSYNEQFF
cdr3_nt: TGTGCCTGGAGTCTATCCTACAATGAGCAGTTCTTC
clone_size: once
d_call: NA
v_call: TRBV30
j_call: TRBJ2-1

cdr3_aa: CASSQESSYNEQFF
cdr3_nt: TGTGCCAGCAGCCAGGAGAGCTCCTACAATGAGCAGTTCTTC
clone_size: NA
d_call: NA
v_call: TRBV3-1/TRBV3-2
j_call: TRBJ2-1

cdr3_aa: CSASLELVWLEETQYF
cdr3_nt: TGCAGTGCTAGTTTAGAGCTCGTGTGGTTGGAAGAGACCCAGTACTTC
clone_size: NA
d_call: NA
v_call: TRBV20-1
j_call: TRBJ2-5

cdr3_aa: CASNPTSSGWNEQFF
cdr3_nt: TGTGCCAGTAATCCGACTAGTTCAGGATGGAATGAGCAGTTCTTC
clone_size: NA
d_call: NA
v_call: TRBV19
j_call: TRBJ2-1

cdr3_aa: CATSGVGGAFF
cdr3_nt: TGTGCCACCAGTGGTGTAGGGGGCGCTTTCTTT
clone_size: NA
d_call: TRBD1
v_call: TRBV24-1
j_call: TRBJ1-1

cdr3_aa: CASSLFRGSLGYGYTF
cdr3_nt: TGTGCCAGCAGTTTGTTCAGGGGTTCCCTCGGCTATGGCTACACCTTC
clone_size: few
d_call: NA
v_call: TRBV28
j_call: TRBJ1-2

cdr3_aa: CASRWGTGNTEAFF
cdr3_nt: TGTGCCAGCAGGTGGGGTACAGGGAACACTGAAGCTTTCTTT
clone_size: NA
d_call: NA
v_call: TRBV5-6
j_call: TRBJ1-1

cdr3_aa: CASGLTGSLGNYEQYF
cdr3_nt: TGTGCCAGCGGCCTCACAGGTTCTCTTGGGAACTACGAGCAGTACTTC
clone_size: NA
d_call: NA
v_call: TRBV9
j_call: TRBJ2-7

cdr3_aa: CAWSFTTAQNIQYF
cdr3_nt: TGTGCCTGGAGTTTTACGACAGCCCAAAACATTCAGTACTTC
clone_size: NA
d_call: NA
v_call: TRBV30
j_call: TRBJ2-4

cdr3_aa: CAISTGGNNSPLHF
cdr3_nt: TGTGCCATTTCGACAGGGGGCAATAATTCACCCCTCCACTTT
clone_size: NA
d_call: TRBD1
v_call: TRBV10-3
j_call: TRBJ1-6

cdr3_aa: CASALLTVDNEQFF
cdr3_nt: TGTGCCAGCGCCTTGTTGACAGTGGATAATGAGCAGTTCTTC
clone_size: few
d_call: NA
v_call: TRBV30
j_call: TRBJ2-1